This T cell receptor (beta chain) was recovered during a study of cytomegalovirus exposure and HLA in healthy donors. Use of 60 Vbeta and 13 Jbeta primers characterized the PCR. Some clones are missing from TCRdb's copy, which holds only in-frame ones; the method was immunoSEQ multiplex PCR. The sample lists more than 150,000 clones, 76% occurring once. This CDR3 has 17 residues. Germline V gene lookup returns CDR1 SGHRS and CDR2 YFSETQ. Trimming took off 0 bases at V and 0 bases at J, with 15 bases between the two ends. This sequence was found in a woman between 25 and 40 years old in good health and CMV-seropositive. Input material: PBMCs. The chain has TRBV5-1 and TRBJ1-2; D possibly corresponds to TRBD1 (6 bases). The CDR3 DNA is TGCGCCAGCAGCTTGGTGGGGGCAGGGAGTACTAACTATGGCTACACCTTC. Residues: CASSLVGAGSTNYGYTF.